This TCR beta chain was recorded in a study of T cell repertoires in cytomegalovirus infection. On the study more broadly: Public signatures in TCR beta pointed to CMV infection and matching HLA type.

Study-level points and caveats: There were carriers of CMV plus the relevant HLA, and cumulative public TCR beta family frequency identified them. There were HLA-C-restricted CMV-specific TCR beta clonotypes dominating the ex vivo response.

In TCRdb, the reads were re-called with MiXCR into one record per CDR3 protein. Here the sample spans around 530,000 distinct CDR3 sequences, about 25% being singletons. The table lists this clonotype with many counts. Its antigen is as yet unknown. The CDR3 is made up of 16 amino acids. Trimming cost V 2 bases and J 1 base, with 14 bases left between them. Germline loops: CDR1 SGHVS, CDR2 FQNEAQ. This receptor was identified in a human donor in good health (CMV status not recorded). Some clones in this sample may be carry-over from other donors' samples. The chain uses TRBV7-8 and TRBJ1-1; D is unclear. Sequencing was done on a sample of PBMCs. The CDR3 DNA sequence: TGTGCCAGCAGCTTACGGTGGGGTGGCAGGAACACTGAAGCTTTCTTT. It specifies CASSLRWGGRNTEAFF.